This T cell receptor beta chain was documented in a study of control samples from healthy donors and cancer patients. The CDR3 totals 16 residues. Germline CDR1 GTSNPN, CDR2 SVGIG (reference sequence). Trimming cost V 4 bases and J 1 base, with 19 bases left between them. The count of this clone is one. The table came from immunoSEQ multiplex PCR; TCRdb's copy has only in-frame clones and leaves some out. The data show around 200,000 clones, roughly nine tenths seen once. This chain uses TRBV30 with TRBJ1-2; weak D call: TRBD1 (5 bases). The receptor was derived from a woman aged 25 to 45 in good health. The sequencing sample was made of blood. The CDR3 DNA follows: TGTGCCTGGACACATGGGGCTACGACGGGTAACTATGGCTACACCTTC. This gives the protein CAWTHGATTGNYGYTF.